This T cell receptor beta chain was documented in a study of cytomegalovirus exposure and HLA in healthy donors. A word on this clone: The antigen is undetermined.

The PCR employed 60 Vbeta primers together with 13 Jbeta primers. Measured with immunoSEQ multiplex PCR; TCRdb has only the in-frame clones, and not every one. The sample lists about 150,000 clones, 85% to 90% occurring once. The CDR3 length is 14 residues. The germline CDR1 and CDR2 sequences are SQVTM and ANQGSEA. The germline V and J ends were trimmed by 3 bases and 3 bases, with 11 bases remaining between them. Broader study findings: A later analysis revealed that TCR association rates differed between HLA loci, peaking at DRB1 and bottoming out at HLA-C. Presence/absence analyses rested on an assumption that sequencing depth was roughly uniform across donors. What TCR beta sequences reportedly achieved was accurate prediction of HLA-A and HLA-B alleles in most subjects. The authors later linked a missense DCLRE1C variant to TCR beta V- and J-gene trimming.

V and J are TRBV29-1 and TRBJ1-4, with a possible D match to TRBD1 (6 bases). This sequence was found in a woman in her twenties or thirties in good health and CMV-seronegative. Sequenced material: PBMCs. The DNA for the CDR3 is TGCAGCGTTGAGACGCAGGGGTCTAATGAAAAACTGTTTTTT. This gives the protein CSVETQGSNEKLFF.